The text below deals with one T cell receptor beta chain. A much larger clone is a single base away; this may be a read error. These data come from a study of human T cells and chemical hapten exposure. This sample's time point: pre-sensitization, week 0. Treatment in this sample: therapeutic diphenylcyclopropenone sensitization with weekly scalp DPC. TCRdb ran MiXCR on the RACE reads and lists one entry per CDR3 protein. The sample holds 60,000 to 70,000 distinct CDR3 sequences, over 9.5% seen once. The CDR3 runs to 16 residues. Trimming stripped 6 bases from V and 0 bases from J, with 17 bases between. CDR1 KGHSH and CDR2 LQKENI come from the germline V gene.

This clonotype originated in a woman aged 45-59 years with alopecia areata. Some clones in this sample may be carry-over from other donors' samples. The chain recombines TRBV18 with TRBJ1-2; no reliable D call. The starting material was whole blood, obtained in connection with sensitization to the hapten diphenylcyclopropenone (DPC). CDR3 nucleotide sequence: TGTGCCAGCTCCCTCCGGACGATACATGCTAACTATGGCTACACCTTC. Protein sequence: CASSLRTIHANYGYTF.